These T cell receptor beta chains were read from a single sample in a study of blood T cells in healthy people across ages. TCRdb called the 5' RACE reads again in MiXCR, with one record for every CDR3 protein. The sample contains 350,000 to 450,000 distinct CDR3 sequences, approximately 52% of which appear only once. Sequenced: blood. Receptors originate from a man in his fifties or sixties in good health. CDR3s include the opening cysteine and the closing phenylalanine or tryptophan. Each record gives: V gene, J gene, D gene, CDR3 length, clone size, CDR3 DNA, CDR3 protein. D genes are given only for firm matches. The size of a clone is reported for some rows only, either as once, few or many, or as a class for expanded clones.

>TRBV20-1|TRBJ2-1|TRBD1|14|NA
TGCAGTGCTAGCACCGGGACAGGGAGGTATGAGCAGTTCTTC
CSASTGTGRYEQFF
>TRBV28|TRBJ2-3|TRBD2|15|NA
TGTGCCAGCAGGACAGCGGGAGCCCTCAAAGATACGCAGTATTTT
CASRTAGALKDTQYF
>TRBV14|TRBJ1-2|NA|13|NA
TGTGCCAGCAGCCAATTCAGGGGCTATGGCTACACCTTC
CASSQFRGYGYTF
>TRBV20-1|TRBJ2-1|NA|10|few
TGCAGTGCTAGATACAATGAGCAGTTCTTC
CSARYNEQFF
>TRBV29-1|TRBJ2-7|NA|13|few
TGCAGCGTCGAAGGGGGGGGCCGGGACGAGCAGTACTTC
CSVEGGGRDEQYF
>TRBV10-3|TRBJ1-2|NA|11|NA
TGTGCCATCAGCCAGGGGAAGGGCTACACCTTC
CAISQGKGYTF
>TRBV4-1|TRBJ2-3|NA|17|NA
TGCGCCAGCAGCCAAGTAAGGGCGGGGGCTAGCACAGATACGCAGTATTTT
CASSQVRAGASTDTQYF
>TRBV5-1|TRBJ2-7|NA|15|few
TGCGCCAGCAGCTTGAGTGCGGGACAGACCTACGAGCAGTACTTC
CASSLSAGQTYEQYF
>TRBV20-1|TRBJ2-4|NA|15|NA
TGCAGTGCTAGAGATGCGGGGAGAGGGGGGAACATTCAGTACTTC
CSARDAGRGGNIQYF
>TRBV28|TRBJ2-7|TRBD2|14|NA
TGTGCCAGCAGTTTAGCTGGGGGGAGGGGCGAGCAGTACTTC
CASSLAGGRGEQYF
>TRBV20-1|TRBJ2-7|TRBD2|15|many
TGCAGTGCTAGAGACACCGGGACTAGCTCCTACGAGCAGTACTTC
CSARDTGTSSYEQYF
>TRBV9|TRBJ2-3|NA|15|NA
TGTGCCAGCAGCGAACCGGGACTGTTCGCAGATACGCAGTATTTT
CASSEPGLFADTQYF
>TRBV2|TRBJ1-2|NA|13|NA
TGTGCCAGCAGTGACTCAGGGAACTATGGCTACACCTTC
CASSDSGNYGYTF
>TRBV28|TRBJ2-7|NA|14|few
TGTGCCACGCGGGACCCATCTAGTCGGTACGAGCAGTACTTC
CATRDPSSRYEQYF
>TRBV7-2|TRBJ1-5|NA|13|few
TGTGCCAGCTCACTAAGGGGCAATCAGCCCCAGCATTTT
CASSLRGNQPQHF
>TRBV27|TRBJ2-7|NA|15|few
TGTGCCAGCAGTAAAAACAGGGATGGTTCCTACGAGCAGTACTTC
CASSKNRDGSYEQYF
>TRBV6-5|TRBJ2-2|NA|14|NA
TGTGCCAGCAGTCCCATGGGGGGCACCGGGGAGCTGTTTTTT
CASSPMGGTGELFF
>TRBV2|TRBJ2-1|NA|12|NA
TGTGCCAGCAGTGTAACCTACAATGAGCAGTTCTTC
CASSVTYNEQFF
>TRBV29-1|TRBJ2-6|NA|12|many
TGCAGCTCCGTCTCTGGGGCCAACGTCCTGACTTTC
CSSVSGANVLTF
>TRBV4-2|TRBJ2-4|NA|17|NA
TGTGCCAGCAGCCAAGATCCTCAGGGAATAGCCAAAAACATTCAGTACTTC
CASSQDPQGIAKNIQYF
>TRBV7-3|TRBJ2-1|NA|13|NA
TGTGCCAGCAGCCTACCTACTAGGAATGAGCAGTTCTTC
CASSLPTRNEQFF
>TRBV2|TRBJ2-7|TRBD2|14|many
TGTGCCAGCAGTGAAGAGCGGGGGCACTACGAGCAGTACTTC
CASSEERGHYEQYF
>TRBV5-1|TRBJ1-5|TRBD1|15|NA
TGCGCCAGCAGAGAGGGGGCGGAGAGCAATCAGCCCCAGCATTTT
CASREGAESNQPQHF
>TRBV6-6|TRBJ2-3|TRBD2|16|NA
TGTGCCAGCAGTTACTCGAAACTAGCGGGGGTAGATACGCAGTATTTT
CASSYSKLAGVDTQYF
>TRBV20-1|TRBJ2-5|TRBD2|14|few
TGCAGTGCTAGAGTGGCGGGAGGGCGAGAGACCCAGTACTTC
CSARVAGGRETQYF
>TRBV5-1|TRBJ2-6|TRBD2|17|NA
TGCGCCAGCAGCTTGCGTAGCGGGGACTCTGGGGCCAACGTCCTGACTTTC
CASSLRSGDSGANVLTF
>TRBV10-1|TRBJ2-4|NA|15|few
TGCGCCAGCAGTGAAGGTGGGGGCTACAAAAACATTCAGTACTTC
CASSEGGGYKNIQYF
>TRBV2|TRBJ2-1|NA|14|NA
TGTGCCAGCAAGGGGGGGGGGCTTGAGGGCGAGCAGTTCTTC
CASKGGGLEGEQFF
>TRBV12-3/TRBV12-4|TRBJ1-2|NA|13|NA
TGTGCCAGCAGTCTCCTCGGGTACTATGGCTACACCTTC
CASSLLGYYGYTF
>TRBV11-2|TRBJ1-2|TRBD1|16|NA
TGTGCCAGCAGCATACGACAGGGGTCGCCATGGGATGGCTACACCTTC
CASSIRQGSPWDGYTF
>TRBV30|TRBJ1-2|NA|13|many
TGTGCCTGGAGCGGTGGAGGGTCCTATGGCTACACCTTC
CAWSGGGSYGYTF
>TRBV7-8|TRBJ2-1|NA|15|NA
TGTACCAGCAGCTTCCACCGGGACCGACTCAATGAGCAGTTCTTC
CTSSFHRDRLNEQFF
>TRBV20-1|TRBJ2-1|TRBD1|13|few
TGCAGTGCGGGACAGGGTCTCAACAATGAGCAGTTCTTC
CSAGQGLNNEQFF